A selection of T cell receptor beta chains follows, all from one sample in a study of blood T cells in healthy people across ages. Via MiXCR, TCRdb re-called the 5' RACE reads, giving one row per CDR3 protein. The sample has more than 600,000 distinct CDR3 sequences; 20% to 30% are singletons. The same sample was also studied in work on T cells of mothers and their children.

Sequences were obtained from blood. Every receptor here comes from a boy under 18 in good health. Both conserved end residues are part of each CDR3. Fields, in order: V gene, J gene, D gene, clone size, CDR3 DNA, CDR3 protein. The D gene is left open where the match is weak. Not every row has a clone size; where given, it reads once, few, many or a size class.

TRBV20-1	TRBJ2-5	.	.	TGCAGTGCTAGCCTCCCCGAGACTGAGGAGACCCAGTACTTC	CSASLPETEETQYF
TRBV4-1	TRBJ2-7	.	.	TGCGCCAGCAGCCAGGAGAGTTTCTTGTACGAGCAGTACTTC	CASSQESFLYEQYF
TRBV20-1	TRBJ2-1	.	few	TGCAGTGTGAGATGGGAGCAGAAATACAATGAGCAGTTCTTC	CSVRWEQKYNEQFF
TRBV12-3/TRBV12-4	TRBJ2-4	.	few	TGTGCCAGCAGTAGTGAGACAGCGGAGAAAAACATTCAGTACTTC	CASSSETAEKNIQYF
TRBV4-1	TRBJ2-7	TRBD1	.	TGCGCCAGCAGCCATGCCGGGACAGGGGGGTACGAGCAGTACTTC	CASSHAGTGGYEQYF
TRBV6-1	TRBJ2-7	TRBD1	.	TGTGCCAGCAGTCTGGACAGGGGAAGGGGAGAGCAGTACTTC	CASSLDRGRGEQYF
TRBV25-1	TRBJ2-7	.	many	TGTGCCAGCAGCGGCACAGTCTACGAGCAGTACTTC	CASSGTVYEQYF
TRBV29-1	TRBJ2-7	.	few	TGCAGCGTCCGGGACTTTAACTACGAGCAGTACTTC	CSVRDFNYEQYF
TRBV7-9	TRBJ2-1	.	few	TGTGCCAGCAGCTATGATACTAGCTCCTACAATGAGCAGTTCTTC	CASSYDTSSYNEQFF
TRBV6-1	TRBJ2-5	.	few	TGTGCCAGCAGCTCTCTAGCGAGTCAAGAGACCCAGTACTTC	CASSSLASQETQYF
TRBV6-5	TRBJ1-2	.	.	TGTGCCAGCAGTTACAAGCGGGTAGCTAACTATGGCTACACCTTC	CASSYKRVANYGYTF
TRBV2	TRBJ1-2	.	.	TGTGCCAGCCTTAGATTTGGTGGCTATGGCTACACCTTC	CASLRFGGYGYTF
TRBV10-3	TRBJ1-3	.	few	TGTGCCATCAGCAAACAGGGCTCGGACTCTGGAAACACCATATATTTT	CAISKQGSDSGNTIYF
TRBV5-1	TRBJ1-2	.	.	TGCGCCAGCAGCTTGGATGGGCGGCCTTCTAACTATGGCTACACCTTC	CASSLDGRPSNYGYTF
TRBV5-1	TRBJ2-5	TRBD2	.	TGCGCCAGCAGCCAACGCGGTAGCGGGAGGAGGGAGACCCAGTACTTC	CASSQRGSGRRETQYF
TRBV5-1	TRBJ2-1	TRBD1	few	TGCGCCAGCAGCTCGGGACAGGGGGATTACAATGAGCAGTTCTTC	CASSSGQGDYNEQFF
TRBV20-1	TRBJ2-1	TRBD2	.	TGCAGTGCTTATTCCGGGACTAGCGGCAATGAGCAGTTCTTC	CSAYSGTSGNEQFF
TRBV7-8	TRBJ2-6	TRBD1	few	TGTGCCAGCAGCCTCCCGACAGGGAGCTCTGGGGCCAACGTCCTGACTTTC	CASSLPTGSSGANVLTF
TRBV27	TRBJ1-2	.	.	TGTGCCAGCAGTTTGGGAGAACGGGCCTCGGTTTATGGCTACACCTTC	CASSLGERASVYGYTF
TRBV9	TRBJ2-1	TRBD2	.	TGTGCCAGCAGCGTAGAAGCGGGGATCTACAATGAGCAGTTCTTC	CASSVEAGIYNEQFF
TRBV7-9	TRBJ2-5	.	few	TGTGCCAGCAGCTCGGGCCCTTCTAATTCACGACGGGAGACCCAGTACTTC	CASSSGPSNSRRETQYF
TRBV7-2	TRBJ2-5	TRBD2	.	TGTGCCAGCATCGATGAACTAGCGGGGGGTAGAGAGACCCAGTACTTC	CASIDELAGGRETQYF
TRBV15	TRBJ1-4	.	.	TGTGCCACCAGCAGAGATTTCCACGAGGGGGAAAAACTGTTTTTT	CATSRDFHEGEKLFF
TRBV7-9	TRBJ2-6	TRBD1	few	TGTGCCAGCAAGAGGGGACAGGGGCGCTCTGGGGCCAACGTCCTGACTTTC	CASKRGQGRSGANVLTF
TRBV5-1	TRBJ1-2	TRBD1	few	TGCGCCAGCAGCCGGGGGACAGGGGAAGGCGATGGCTACACCTTC	CASSRGTGEGDGYTF
TRBV5-1	TRBJ2-5	TRBD1	.	TGCGCCAGCAGCTTGGGGGACAGGCAACAAGAGACCCAGTACTTC	CASSLGDRQQETQYF
TRBV11-2	TRBJ1-4	.	.	TGTGCCAGCAGCGCGGGGACGTGGAATGAAAAACTGTTTTTT	CASSAGTWNEKLFF
TRBV7-2	TRBJ1-6	.	once	TGTGCCAGCAGCTTAGTCCGGGTTAATTCACCCCTCCACTTT	CASSLVRVNSPLHF
TRBV7-9	TRBJ1-4	.	few	TGTGCCAGCAGCAATCGGACCTTCGGAACGATTAATGAAAAACTGTTTTTT	CASSNRTFGTINEKLFF
TRBV28	TRBJ2-7	.	many	TGTGCCAGCAGTTTAGGGACTTCTTCCTACGAGCAGTACTTC	CASSLGTSSYEQYF
TRBV12-3/TRBV12-4	TRBJ1-5	.	few	TGTGCCAGCAGTTCGGGACCTGGCGGATCGAATCAGCCCCAGCATTTT	CASSSGPGGSNQPQHF
TRBV15	TRBJ2-5	.	.	TGTGCCACCAGCAGAAACAGGGAGGAGACCCAGTACTTC	CATSRNREETQYF
TRBV12-3/TRBV12-4	TRBJ2-3	TRBD2	.	TGTGCCAGCAAGACTAGCGGGAAAGATACGCAGTATTTT	CASKTSGKDTQYF
TRBV7-2	TRBJ2-3	.	.	TGTGCCAGCAGCTTAGGGAGGGGGGAGGCGTATACGCAGTATTTT	CASSLGRGEAYTQYF
TRBV10-3	TRBJ2-3	TRBD2	.	TGTGCCATCAGTCCGGGACTAGCGGACTCCACAGATACGCAGTATTTT	CAISPGLADSTDTQYF
TRBV6-1	TRBJ2-5	TRBD1	.	TGTGCCAGCAGCGAGCCGCCTCAGACAGGGGTAAGGGAGACCCAGTACTTC	CASSEPPQTGVRETQYF
TRBV12-3/TRBV12-4	TRBJ1-2	TRBD1	.	TGTGCCAGCAGTTCGGACAGGGTCGGGCATCGAGACTATGGCTACACCTTC	CASSSDRVGHRDYGYTF
TRBV11-2	TRBJ2-2	.	.	TGTGCCAGCAGCCCCCGGTGGGGGAGTCCTGACACCGGGGAGCTGTTTTTT	CASSPRWGSPDTGELFF
TRBV5-1	TRBJ2-3	TRBD1	many	TGCGCCAGCAGCTTACAGGGGTACACAGATACGCAGTATTTT	CASSLQGYTDTQYF
TRBV20-1	TRBJ2-3	TRBD2	.	TGCAGTGCTAGCGATTTTCTAGCGGGGGGCACAGATACGCAGTATTTT	CSASDFLAGGTDTQYF
TRBV28	TRBJ2-3	.	.	TGTGCCAGCATTGACAGGTACACAGATACGCAGTATTTT	CASIDRYTDTQYF
TRBV7-9	TRBJ2-5	.	.	TGTGCCAGCAGCTCCGGGGGAAGTTTACAAGAGACCCAGTACTTC	CASSSGGSLQETQYF
TRBV29-1	TRBJ2-3	TRBD2	.	TGCAGCGCCGGGATGGCGGGGGTTACAGATACGCAGTATTTT	CSAGMAGVTDTQYF
TRBV28	TRBJ2-1	TRBD2	.	TGTGCCAGCAGTTTGCCCGGACTAGCGGGAGAGAATGAGCAGTTCTTC	CASSLPGLAGENEQFF
TRBV5-1	TRBJ2-5	.	.	TGCGCCAGCAGCATCGGGACTTACCAAGAGACCCAGTACTTC	CASSIGTYQETQYF
TRBV28	TRBJ1-2	TRBD1	few	TGTGCCAGTTTCCCTGAGACAGGGATAGCCTATGGCTACACCTTC	CASFPETGIAYGYTF
TRBV12-3/TRBV12-4	TRBJ2-4	TRBD2	.	TGTGCCAGCAGCCGACCGGGACTAGCGGCCCTCATTCAGTACTTC	CASSRPGLAALIQYF
TRBV24-1	TRBJ1-4	TRBD1	.	TGTGCCACCAGTTCGACAGGGAATCAACTGTTTTTT	CATSSTGNQLFF
TRBV4-1	TRBJ2-7	.	few	TGTGCCAGCAGCCAAGTGGGGAACTACGAGCAGTACTTC	CASSQVGNYEQYF
TRBV28	TRBJ2-7	.	few	TGTGCCAGCAGCACCGATATCCCCTACGAGCAGTACTTC	CASSTDIPYEQYF
TRBV4-3	TRBJ2-3	TRBD1	.	TGCGCCAGCAGCCACTCACAGGGGTTGAGTGCAGATACGCAGTATTTT	CASSHSQGLSADTQYF
TRBV7-9	TRBJ2-3	TRBD2	.	TGTGCCAGCAGCTTAGCGCTCTACTTTGGGACTAGCGGTACAGATACGCAGTATTTT	CASSLALYFGTSGTDTQYF
TRBV10-1	TRBJ2-7	.	.	TGCGCCAGCAGTCCGTCAGCTAACTCCTACGAGCAGTACTTC	CASSPSANSYEQYF
TRBV7-9	TRBJ2-4	.	.	TGTGCCAGCAGCCCCATGAGGGAACCCAAAAACATTCAGTACTTC	CASSPMREPKNIQYF
TRBV12-3/TRBV12-4	TRBJ2-4	.	.	TGTGCCTGCTCTAGGGGTGTCTTGGCCAAAAACATTCAGTACTTC	CACSRGVLAKNIQYF
TRBV5-1	TRBJ2-1	.	few	TGCGCCAGCAGCCCTACTAGCTGGGGTTACAATGAGCAGTTCTTC	CASSPTSWGYNEQFF
TRBV7-9	TRBJ2-1	.	few	TGTGCCAGCAGCCCAAGGACCGAAGCCCATGAGCAGTTCTTC	CASSPRTEAHEQFF
TRBV9	TRBJ2-2	.	.	TGTGCCAGCACCCTGAGGGAGGTAGGGACCGGGGAGCTGTTTTTT	CASTLREVGTGELFF
TRBV12-3/TRBV12-4	TRBJ1-4	.	.	TGTGCCAGCAGCCCGGGGGGGGGAGATGAAAAACTGTTTTTT	CASSPGGGDEKLFF